The TCR beta chain described here comes from a study of shared clonotypes between healthy human individuals. Germline lookup yields CDR1 SGHAT and CDR2 FQNNGV. V dropped 2 bases and J dropped 3 bases, with 10 bases sitting between them. This CDR3 is built from 14 residues. Repertoires were generated with immunoSEQ multiplex PCR, while TCRdb's copy carries only in-frame clones and drops some. The sample contains about 2.5 million clones, just under 95% of which appear only once. This sequence originates from a man aged 18 to 29 in good health. Some clones in this sample may be carry-over from other donors' samples. The J gene is TRBJ1-1, the V gene TRBV11-2; D remains unclear. Input material: naive CD4+ T cells from PBMCs. The subset was: CD45RA+ positively selected. CDR3 bases: TGTGCCAGCAGCTTAACCGTAAGAGACACTGAAGCTTTCTTT. This encodes CASSLTVRDTEAFF.